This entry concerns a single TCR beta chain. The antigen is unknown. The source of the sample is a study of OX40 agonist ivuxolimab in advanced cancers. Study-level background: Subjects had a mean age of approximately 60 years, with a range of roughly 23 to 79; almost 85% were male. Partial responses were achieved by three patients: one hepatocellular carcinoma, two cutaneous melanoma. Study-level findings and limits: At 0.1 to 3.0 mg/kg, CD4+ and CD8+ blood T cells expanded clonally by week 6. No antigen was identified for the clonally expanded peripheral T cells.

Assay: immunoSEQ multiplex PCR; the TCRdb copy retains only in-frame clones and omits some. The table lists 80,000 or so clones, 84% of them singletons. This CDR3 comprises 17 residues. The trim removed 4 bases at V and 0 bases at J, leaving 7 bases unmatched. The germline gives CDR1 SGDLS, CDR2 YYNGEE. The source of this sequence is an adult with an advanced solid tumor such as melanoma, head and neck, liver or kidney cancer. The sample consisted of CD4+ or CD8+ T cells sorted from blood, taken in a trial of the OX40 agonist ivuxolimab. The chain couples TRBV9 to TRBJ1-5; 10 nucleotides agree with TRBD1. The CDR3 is CASSPGTGVFSNQPQHF. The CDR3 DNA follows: TGTGCCAGCAGCCCGGGGACAGGGGTGTTTAGCAATCAGCCCCAGCATTTT. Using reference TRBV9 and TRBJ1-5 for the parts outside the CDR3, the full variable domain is DSGVTQTPKHLITATGQRVTLRCSPRSGDLSVYWYQQSLDQGLQFLIQYYNGEERAKGNILERFSAQQFPDLHSELNLSSLELGDSALYFCASSPGTGVFSNQPQHFGDGTRLSIL.